This entry lists 23 T cell receptor beta chains sequenced from one sample in a study of T cells in Graves' hyperthyroidism and ophthalmopathy. Amplification of TCR beta CDR3 regions was performed using RNA transcripts as template. During a first-round RT-PCR of the TCR CDR3, the HTBI primer set was used. TCRdb reanalysed the multiplex PCR reads using MiXCR and keeps one entry per CDR3 protein. Here the sample spans roughly 200,000 distinct CDR3 sequences, around 17% being singletons. The sequencing sample was made of blood. Source of these receptors: a woman in her fifties or sixties with Graves' hyperthyroidism.

The chain uses TRBV5-4 and TRBJ2-2; TRBD2 aligns across 8 bases. Germline lookup yields CDR1 SGHNT and CDR2 YYREEE (reference sequence). This CDR3 has 15 amino acids. With 4 bases clipped from V and 5 bases from J, the junction kept 7 bases outside the gene matches. CDR3 in amino acids: CASSAGGRGTGELFF. Written as DNA, the CDR3 is TGTGCCAGCAGCGCGGGGGGAAGGGGGACCGGGGAGCTGTTTTTT.

Comments on this clonotype: It may be a read error: a sequence one base away is much more abundant. The rearrangement uses TRBV18 and TRBJ2-1; TRBD2 aligns across 11 bases. The CDR3 has 16 residues. The germline V gene has CDR1 KGHSH and CDR2 LQKENI. In nucleotides, the CDR3 is TGTGTCAGCTCAACGGGACTAGCGGTTTCCTACAATGAGCAGTTCTTC. It encodes CVSSTGLAVSYNEQFF.

This clonotype was counted at least ten times. This chain connects TRBV12-3 or TRBV12-4 to TRBJ1-1; weak D call: TRBD1 (5 bases). The CDR3 contains 13 residues. The ends were cut back, 3 bases at V and 3 bases at J, with 8 bases in the middle. The CDR3 spells CASSFQGHTEAFF. The CDR3 nucleotides are TGTGCCAGCAGTTTCCAGGGACACACTGAAGCTTTCTTT.

This clonotype was seen repeatedly, ten times or more. The gene calls are TRBV27 and TRBJ2-3, with D perhaps matching TRBD1 or TRBD2 (5 bases each). The germline V gene encodes CDR1 MNHEY and CDR2 SMNVEV (reference sequence). Deletions cut 6 bases from V and 1 base from J, with 11 bases between. The CDR3 runs to 14 residues. In nucleotides, the CDR3 is TGTGCCAGCAGCTCACGGGGACGCACAGATACGCAGTATTTT. The encoded protein is CASSSRGRTDTQYF.

This sequence joins TRBV30 and TRBJ1-2, with D maybe TRBD1 (6 bases). Trimming left V 4 bases short and J 5 bases short, with 14 bases between. The length of the CDR3 is 13 residues. Germline V gene data show CDR1 as GTSNPN and CDR2 as SVGIG (reference sequence). As DNA, the CDR3 is TGTGCCTGGAAAAGCGAGGGGGATTATGGCTACACCTTC. This gives the protein CAWKSEGDYGYTF.

There are many counts of this clonotype. The rearrangement uses TRBV11-2 and TRBJ1-5; D call uncertain. CDR1 SGHAT and CDR2 FQNNGV come from the germline V gene. The CDR3 contains 15 residues. Trimming cost V 5 bases and J 0 bases, with 11 bases left between them. CDR3 amino acids: CASSRSVDSNQPQHF. DNA of the CDR3: TGTGCCAGCAGCCGCTCGGTGGATAGCAATCAGCCCCAGCATTTT.

The rearrangement links TRBV28 to TRBJ2-7, with TRBD1 matching over 8 bases. There are 16 residues in the CDR3. Per the germline V gene, CDR1 is MDHEN and CDR2 is SYDVKM. V was pared by 2 bases and J by 1 base, with 7 bases of the junction left unmatched. The CDR3 is CASSLVGQVPSYEQYF. The DNA of the CDR3 is TGTGCCAGCAGTTTAGTGGGACAGGTACCTTCCTACGAGCAGTACTTC.

This clonotype was seen ten or more times. The rearrangement joins TRBV11-2 to TRBJ2-1; no reliable D call. CDR1 and CDR2 from the germline V gene are SGHAT and FQNNGV. The V and J ends lost 1 base and 6 bases respectively, with 4 bases between them. The CDR3 runs 12 residues. CDR3 sequence: CASSLGSNEQFF. CDR3 nucleotide sequence: TGTGCCAGCAGCTTAGGGAGCAATGAGCAGTTCTTC.

This clonotype was picked up a small number of times. A single base separates this from a much larger clone, so it may be a read error. The CDR3 DNA reads TGCAGTGCTACCCGGGGGACGAGGTGGGATCACGAGCAGTACTTC. Protein: CSATRGTRWDHEQYF. The chain combines TRBV20-1 with TRBJ2-7; weak D call: TRBD2 (6 bases). CDR1 and CDR2 from the germline V gene are DFQATT and SNEGSKA (reference sequence). The CDR3 extends over 15 amino acids. With 4 bases removed from V and 5 bases from J, the gap between germline ends came to 21 bases.

As to this clonotype: Just one base apart from a much larger clone, this may be a read error. CDR3 protein: CASSYSPGHREAQYF. In DNA, the CDR3 is TGTGCCAGCAGTTACTCTCCGGGCCACCGAGAGGCCCAGTACTTC. The V call is TRBV6-6, the J call TRBJ2-5; D is uncertain. The germline CDR1 and CDR2 sequences are MNHNY and SVGAGI (reference sequence). The CDR3 totals 15 residues.

This clonotype was found many times. V is TRBV11-3 and J is TRBJ1-1; D may be TRBD1 (6 bases). Looked up from germline, CDR1 is SGHNT and CDR2 is YENEEA. Trimming pared 3 bases from V and 2 bases from J, leaving 10 bases between. The CDR3 length is 14 residues. The CDR3 nucleotides are TGTGCCAGCAGCTTCTGGGGGGCCAACACTGAAGCTTTCTTT. This translates into CASSFWGANTEAFF.

This clonotype was observed at least ten times. J is TRBJ2-7 and V is TRBV28; D is possibly TRBD1 (6 bases). Between the trimmed V and J ends, which lost 10 bases and 2 bases, there was a span of 15 bases. CDR3 length: 13 residues. Germline CDR1 and CDR2: MDHEN and SYDVKM. The CDR3 DNA reads TGTGCCACCCAGGGGCCATCTACCTACGAGCAGTACTTC. The encoded protein is CATQGPSTYEQYF.

V usage is TRBV11-2 and J usage is TRBJ2-3; D is uncertain. This CDR3 has 16 residues. The germline V and J ends were trimmed by 1 base and 0 bases, with 11 bases remaining between them. The germline CDR1 and CDR2 sequences are SGHAT and FQNNGV. The CDR3 sequence: CASSLGWVPSTDTQYF. In DNA form, the CDR3 reads TGTGCCAGCAGCTTAGGCTGGGTTCCCAGCACAGATACGCAGTATTTT.

The genes are TRBV6-1 and TRBJ1-6; no clear D. V was cut by 5 bases and J by 6 bases, with 5 bases left in between. This CDR3 spans 12 amino acids. The germline V gene encodes CDR1 MNHNS and CDR2 SASEGT. CDR3 coding DNA: TGTGCCAGCAGTACGGCTAATTCACCCCTCCACTTT. Protein product: CASSTANSPLHF.

The sample holds many counts of this clonotype. The rearrangement joins TRBV6-2 or TRBV6-3 to TRBJ2-1; D not certain. This CDR3 spans 13 amino acids. V lost 0 bases, J lost 6 bases, and 6 bases lay in between. The V gene's germline CDR1 is MNHEY and CDR2 SVGEGT. Written as DNA, the CDR3 is TGTGCCAGCAGTTACTCGTTTGCCAATGAGCAGTTCTTC. Protein sequence: CASSYSFANEQFF.

In this sample, this clonotype turned up many times. The chain is built from TRBV19 and TRBJ2-7; D not certain. Germline assignment: CDR1 LNHDA and CDR2 SQIVND (reference sequence). Trimming took off 7 bases at V and 3 bases at J, with 16 bases between the two ends. There are 14 residues in the CDR3. The chain's CDR3 is CASKNGPDVYEQYF. The CDR3 nucleotides are TGTGCCAGTAAAAACGGGCCGGACGTCTACGAGCAGTACTTC.

This clonotype came up many times. CDR3 sequence (DNA): TGCAGTGCTAGATTCGCCTGGCCCTACGAGCAGTACTTC. This gives the protein CSARFAWPYEQYF. The V call is TRBV20-1, the J call TRBJ2-7; D is unclear. The CDR3 runs to 13 residues. The V end was cut by 2 bases, the J end by 2 bases, with 10 bases between. Looked up from germline, CDR1 is DFQATT and CDR2 is SNEGSKA (reference sequence).

The table lists this clonotype with many counts. The chain couples TRBV28 to TRBJ2-7; 11 bases align to TRBD2. Germline CDR1 and CDR2: MDHEN and SYDVKM. J lost 1 base, V lost 2 bases, and 10 bases had no gene match. The CDR3 consists of 18 residues. CDR3 coding DNA: TGTGCCAGCAGTTTACTCCATCTGACTAGCGGGAAGTCCTACGAGCAGTACTTC. This gives the protein CASSLLHLTSGKSYEQYF.

This clonotype was counted at least ten times. The V gene is TRBV11-3, the J gene TRBJ2-1; D not resolved. The V gene's germline CDR1 is SGHNT and CDR2 YENEEA. The CDR3 has 12 residues. The V gene lost 5 bases and the J gene lost 7 bases, with 9 bases spanning the gap. The CDR3 nucleotides are TGTGCCAGCAGCCGTATCGGTAATGAGCAGTTCTTC. It encodes CASSRIGNEQFF.

This chain joins TRBV6-1 and TRBJ2-7, with TRBD1 matching over 9 bases. The CDR3 has 14 amino acids. CDR1 is MNHNS and CDR2 is SASEGT in the germline V gene. Losses at the gene ends were 7 bases for V and 2 bases for J; bases not matched to a gene: 6. CDR3 sequence: CASKGQGGPYEQYF. For the CDR3, the DNA is TGTGCCAGCAAGGGACAGGGCGGCCCCTACGAGCAGTACTTC.

This clonotype was seen ten or more times. The V call is TRBV12-3 or TRBV12-4, the J call TRBJ2-2, with TRBD1 matching 9 bases. With V trimmed by 6 bases and J by 13 bases, 12 bases remained unmatched. This CDR3 contains 14 residues. The CDR3 DNA follows: TGTGCCAGCAGCCAGGACAGGGGAGTCGATGTGCTGTTTTTT. It yields the protein CASSQDRGVDVLFF.

This clonotype was counted ten times or more. This sequence joins TRBV12-5 and TRBJ1-1; possible D gene TRBD1, 6 bases. Trimming removed 6 bases at V and 4 bases at J, with 15 bases between. Germline loops: CDR1 LGHNT, CDR2 FRNRAP. This CDR3 region has 14 residues. This CDR3 reads CASGIGGGRTEAFF. DNA of the CDR3: TGTGCTAGTGGCATAGGAGGGGGGCGCACTGAAGCTTTCTTT. The full variable domain, completed using reference TRBV12-5 and TRBJ1-1, is DARVTQTPRHKVTEMGQEVTMRCQPILGHNTVFWYRQTMMQGLELLAYFRNRAPLDDSGMPKDRFSAEMPDATLATLKIQPSEPRDSAVYFCASGIGGGRTEAFFGQGTRLTVV.

Remarks on this clonotype: A much larger clone lies a single base off, so this may be a read error. The chain has TRBV3-1 and TRBJ2-3, with 11 nucleotides matching TRBD2. Looked up from germline, CDR1 is LGHDT and CDR2 is YNNKEL (reference sequence). This CDR3 is built from 19 residues. With V trimmed by 0 bases and J by 6 bases, 14 bases remained unmatched. The DNA for the CDR3 is TGTGCCAGCAGCCAAGATCCTTGTCGTAGCGGGAGGGCCTTGGATACGCAGTATTTT. It encodes CASSQDPCRSGRALDTQYF.